These 19 T cell receptor beta chains originate from one sample sequenced in a study of T cells in women clearing cervical HPV infection. TCRdb's table, derived via immunoSEQ multiplex PCR, lists solely in-frame clones and lacks some. The sample's table shows about 35,000 clones. Input material: blood buffy coat. These receptors were obtained from a woman aged 18 to 69 with a cervical HPV16 infection that either progressed to CIN3+ or cleared (not recorded which).

Regarding this clone: The read falls 3 residues short of the CDR3 end, and the missing part is taken from the germline J gene. V usage is TRBV19 and J usage is TRBJ1-1, with 7 bases that match TRBD1. J gave up 4 bases and V 5 bases, and 7 bases lay outside the gene matches. This CDR3 comprises 14 residues. Per the germline V gene, CDR1 is LNHDA and CDR2 is SQIVND (reference sequence). CDR3 sequence: CASSAQTGITEAFF. Partial CDR3 DNA: TGTGCCAGTAGTGCCCAGACAGGGATCACTGAA.

Points on this clone: Sequencing ends 3 residues short of the CDR3 end; the germline J gene provides the rest. The chain is built from TRBV20-1 and TRBJ2-5, with 8 bases that match TRBD2. Germline assignment: CDR1 DFQATT and CDR2 SNEGSKA (reference sequence). The CDR3 consists of 14 residues. V was pared by 5 bases and J by 7 bases, with 12 bases of the junction left unmatched. The CDR3 loop reads CSAPIRGGAGTQYF. The sequenced part of the CDR3 DNA is TGCAGTGCTCCAATTCGGGGGGGGGCGGGGACC.

Remarks on this clone: Read coverage stops 3 residues before the CDR3 terminus; the germline J gene supplies the remainder. This rearrangement joins TRBV29-1 to TRBJ2-3, with D possibly TRBD1 on 6 matching bases. With 4 bases removed from V and 5 bases from J, the gap between germline ends came to 10 bases. Germline assignment: CDR1 SQVTM and CDR2 ANQGSEA. The CDR3 consists of 12 residues. The CDR3 sequence: CSVVQGIDTQYF. CDR3 DNA, as far as it was read: TGCAGCGTTGTACAGGGTATAGATACG.

With respect to this clone: The observed sequence ends 3 residues before the CDR3 terminus, with the missing tail filled in from the germline J gene. V gene TRBV2 combines with J gene TRBJ2-1; TRBD2 matches at 10 bases. V shed 4 bases and J 0 bases; nucleotides not matched to a gene: 6. The germline gives CDR1 SNHLY, CDR2 FYNNEI. This CDR3 is 17 amino acids long. The DNA read from the CDR3 is TGTGCCAGCAGTGGACTAGCGGGCTTGAGCTCCTACAATGAG. Encoded protein: CASSGLAGLSSYNE. The full CDR3 protein reads CASSGLAGLSSYNEQFF. The full variable domain, in which reference TRBV2 and TRBJ2-1 provide the parts outside the CDR3, is EPEVTQTPSHQVTQMGQEVILRCVPISNHLYFYWYRQILGQKVEFLVSFYNNEISEKSEIFDDQFSVERPDGSNFTLKIRSTKLEDSAMYFCASSGLAGLSSYNEQFFGPGTRLTVL.

Concerning this clone itself: The read comes to an end 3 residues before the CDR3 does, leaving the germline J gene to fill in the end. The chain has TRBV29-1 and TRBJ2-3; tentative D call: TRBD1 (6 bases). Germline-derived CDR1 and CDR2 are SQVTM and ANQGSEA. The germline V and J ends were trimmed by 6 bases and 2 bases, with 15 bases remaining between them. This CDR3 region has 14 residues. The sequenced part of the CDR3 DNA is TGCAGCGTCCTACCCCAGGGGCACACAGATACG. It is translated as CSVLPQGHTDT. The full CDR3 protein reads CSVLPQGHTDTQYF.

A word on this clone: The read comes to an end 3 residues before the CDR3 does, leaving the germline J gene to fill in the end. V and J are TRBV28 and TRBJ1-2, with 8 bases lining up with TRBD1. The CDR3 loop spans 13 amino acids. Unmatched junction bases numbered 5, after V lost 6 bases and J lost 5 bases. Germline CDR1 reads MDHEN; CDR2 reads SYDVKM. CDR3 DNA (partial): TGTGCCAGCAGAAGACAGGGGTCTTATGGC. It yields the protein CASRRQGSYG. The full CDR3 protein is CASRRQGSYGYTF.

As for this clone: The read falls 3 residues short of the CDR3 end, and the missing part is taken from the germline J gene. The gene calls are TRBV5-1 and TRBJ1-4; the D gene is possibly TRBD1 (5 bases). Germline-derived CDR1 and CDR2 are SGHRS and YFSETQ. CDR3 length equals 14 residues. The V and J ends lost 4 bases and 8 bases respectively, with 15 bases between them. The CDR3 here is CASSVDGAREKLFF. The CDR3 bases that were read are TGCGCCAGCAGCGTTGATGGGGCGCGGGAAAAA.

Comments on this clone: The CDR3 end falls 3 residues outside the read, so it is completed with the germline J gene. This sequence joins TRBV19 and TRBJ1-5, with D maybe TRBD1 (5 bases). Germline V lookup: CDR1 LNHDA, CDR2 SQIVND (reference sequence). The ends were cut back, 4 bases at V and 7 bases at J, with 14 bases in the middle. The CDR3 extends over 14 amino acids. The CDR3 region is CASSKRGEEQPQHF. The sequenced CDR3 bases are TGTGCCAGTAGTAAGCGGGGGGAGGAACAGCCC.

Comment on this clone: The missing CDR3 end, 3 residues past where the read stops, is filled in from the germline J gene. The gene calls are TRBV14 and TRBJ1-2; the D is unclear. There are 19 residues in the CDR3. From germline, CDR1 is SGHDN and CDR2 FVKESK. The ends were cut back, 5 bases at V and 3 bases at J, with 28 bases in the middle. CDR3 bases read: TGTGCCAGCAGCGAAGCCCAGCGGAACAAGGGAGTCCTACACTATGGC. Protein product: CASSEAQRNKGVLHYG. The CDR3 in its entirety is CASSEAQRNKGVLHYGYTF.

About this clone itself: The CDR3 end lies 3 residues beyond the end of the read and is filled in from the germline J gene. This chain links TRBV5-5 with TRBJ1-6; 7 positions agree with TRBD1. CDR1 and CDR2 from the germline V gene are SGHKS and YYEKEE (reference sequence). The CDR3 contains 13 residues. CDR3 protein: CASSPGTEDPLHF. The part of the CDR3 DNA that was read is TGTGCCAGCAGCCCCGGGACAGAGGATCCC.

Concerning this clone itself: The read gets to within 3 residues of the CDR3 end, and the germline J gene fills in the rest. J is TRBJ2-7 and V is TRBV6-2 or TRBV6-3, with D perhaps TRBD2 (6 bases). The CDR3 extends over 15 amino acids. The V end was cut by 6 bases, the J end by 1 base, with 16 bases between. Germline V gene lookup returns CDR1 MNHEY and CDR2 SVGEGT. The covered CDR3 bases are TGTGCCAGCAGCTCCCCCGGGACTGATTCCTACGAG. As protein: CASSSPGTDSYE. The whole CDR3 sequence is CASSSPGTDSYEQYF.

Comment on this clone: The read ends 3 residues shy of where the CDR3 ends; the end is completed using the germline J gene. This sequence joins TRBV5-8 and TRBJ1-2; tentatively, D is TRBD1 (5 bases). The CDR3 loop spans 15 amino acids. V was shortened by 0 bases and J by 4 bases, with 13 bases between the two germline ends. CDR1 SGHTS and CDR2 YDEGEE come from the germline V gene. This chain's CDR3 is CASSLGNQGSYGYTF. The DNA read from the CDR3 is TGTGCCAGCAGCTTGGGTAATCAGGGCTCCTATGGC.

With respect to this clone: The read finishes 3 residues shy of the CDR3 end, and the germline J gene is used to complete it. The chain uses TRBV7-6 and TRBJ1-2; D unresolved. CDR1 is SGHVS and CDR2 is FNYEAQ in the germline V gene. The CDR3 is made up of 15 amino acids. CDR3 amino acids: CASSLAWRGTVDYTF. The covered CDR3 bases are TGTGCCAGCAGCTTAGCATGGCGGGGAACGGTTGAC. The whole variable domain, remainder taken from reference TRBV7-6 and TRBJ1-2, is GAGVSQSPRYKVTKRGQDVALRCDPISGHVSLYWYRQALGQGPEFLTYFNYEAQQDKSGLPNDRFSAERPEGSISTLTIQRTEQRDSAMYRCASSLAWRGTVDYTFGSGTRLTVV.

Points on this clone: The CDR3 goes on 3 residues after the read ends, and that part is filled in from the germline J gene. The V call is TRBV9, the J call TRBJ2-7; 7 nucleotides line up with TRBD1. Germline loops: CDR1 SGDLS, CDR2 YYNGEE. Trimming cost V 0 bases and J 2 bases; bases outside gene matches: 5. CDR3 length: 15 amino acids. The DNA read from the CDR3 is TGTGCCAGCAGCGTAGCGGCAGGGGGACCCTACGAG. Protein product: CASSVAAGGPYE. The CDR3 reads in full as CASSVAAGGPYEQYF.

On this clone itself: From the germline J gene comes the end of the CDR3, since the read stops 3 residues before it. The V call is TRBV30, the J call TRBJ1-5; TRBD1 is a possible D gene (5 bases). The V end lost 2 bases, the J end lost 3 bases, and 14 bases lay between the germline ends. The CDR3 totals 15 residues. Germline V gene sequence: CDR1 GTSNPN, CDR2 SVGIG (reference sequence). The CDR3 here is CAWSLGVQPNQPQHF. CDR3 bases read: TGTGCCTGGAGTCTAGGGGTACAGCCCAATCAGCCC.

In the case of this clone: Read coverage stops 3 residues before the CDR3 terminus; the germline J gene supplies the remainder. The chain recombines TRBV7-2 with TRBJ2-5, with D tentatively TRBD1 (6 bases). This CDR3 has 15 amino acids. CDR1 and CDR2 (germline): SGHTA, FQGNSA. Trimming shortened V by 0 bases and J by 4 bases, and 12 bases separated the two germline ends. The CDR3 region is CASSLALRGGETQYF. The covered CDR3 bases are TGTGCCAGCAGCTTAGCGCTGAGAGGGGGAGAGACC.

As regards this clone: The sequenced fragment ends 3 residues before the CDR3 boundary, so the rest is inferred from the germline J gene. V is TRBV19 and J is TRBJ2-2; D is possibly TRBD2 (7 bases). The CDR3 runs 18 residues. V was clipped by 7 bases and J by 1 base, with 22 bases between them. CDR1 and CDR2 from the germline V gene are LNHDA and SQIVND (reference sequence). The chain's CDR3 is CASNLQGGSGLNTGELFF. The sequenced part of the CDR3 DNA is TGTGCCAGTAACCTACAGGGAGGGTCCGGATTGAACACCGGGGAG.

Concerning this clone: The observed sequence ends 3 residues before the CDR3 terminus, with the missing tail filled in from the germline J gene. This chain uses TRBV2 with TRBJ1-1; D is unresolved. The length of the CDR3 is 12 residues. The V end was cut by 9 bases, the J end by 1 base, with 9 bases between. Germline CDR1 and CDR2: SNHLY and FYNNEI. CDR3 loop: CASMPRNTEAFF. CDR3 bases read: TGTGCCAGTATGCCTAGGAACACTGAA.

The sequenced part of the CDR3 DNA is TGTGCCAGCAGCGTAGGGGACAGGGGAAACATT. As protein: CASSVGDRGNI. The CDR3 in its entirety is CASSVGDRGNIQYF. The gene calls are TRBV9 and TRBJ2-4; 10 bases line up with TRBD1. Read sequence stops 3 residues before the CDR3 end, and the germline J gene provides the missing end. The germline V gene encodes CDR1 SGDLS and CDR2 YYNGEE. The CDR3 sequence is 14 residues long. J gave up 6 bases and V 0 bases, and 0 bases lay outside the gene matches. Variable domain in full (rest from reference TRBV9 and TRBJ2-4): DSGVTQTPKHLITATGQRVTLRCSPRSGDLSVYWYQQSLDQGLQFLIQYYNGEERAKGNILERFSAQQFPDLHSELNLSSLELGDSALYFCASSVGDRGNIQYFGAGTRLSVL.